This TCR beta chain was recovered during a study of blood T cell repertoires in COVID-19. Study-level information: The samples span acute and convalescent COVID-19 from the United States, Italy and Spain. T cells, B-cell-depleted T cells, or PBMCs provided the cDNA or gDNA that served as material.

The CDR3 sequence is 14 residues long. Trimming cost V 0 bases and J 6 bases, with 10 bases left between them. Germline lookup yields CDR1 SGDLS and CDR2 YYNGEE. As originally analysed: It was from reference gene primer amplification that nucleated cell counts were estimated. The repertoire was sequenced with immunoSEQ multiplex PCR; TCRdb's copy has only in-frame clones and lacks some. That table gives V, J and clone size, and the DNA gave D and trimming. The sample includes about 190,000 clones, 85% to 90% of them seen just once. Sequenced: peripheral blood. The sequence derives from a human donor in a cohort sampled during active COVID-19. The V gene is TRBV9, the J gene TRBJ1-5; no clear D. The DNA for the CDR3 is TGTGCCAGCAGCGTAGGGGAGTCCTTTCAGCCCCAGCATTTT. Amino acid sequence: CASSVGESFQPQHF.